This TCR beta chain came from a study of cytomegalovirus exposure and HLA in healthy donors. Turning to this clone: Other DNA sequences in this specimen translate into the identical CDR3.

Germline assignment: CDR1 MNHNS and CDR2 SASEGT. V was trimmed by 3 bases and J by 3 bases, leaving 12 bases between them. The CDR3 spans 15 residues. Researchers ran the PCR with 60 Vbeta and 13 Jbeta primers. TCRdb keeps only in-frame clones here, not all; method: immunoSEQ multiplex PCR. The sample has 130,000 to 150,000 clones, about 80% seen once. Sequenced input: PBMCs. The gene calls are TRBV6-1 and TRBJ1-5; D is perhaps TRBD1 (5 bases). The sequence was collected from a man younger than 30 in good health and CMV-seronegative. Here the CDR3 reads CASSDRVGANQPQHF. As DNA, the CDR3 is TGTGCCAGCAGTGACAGGGTCGGTGCCAATCAGCCCCAGCATTTT.